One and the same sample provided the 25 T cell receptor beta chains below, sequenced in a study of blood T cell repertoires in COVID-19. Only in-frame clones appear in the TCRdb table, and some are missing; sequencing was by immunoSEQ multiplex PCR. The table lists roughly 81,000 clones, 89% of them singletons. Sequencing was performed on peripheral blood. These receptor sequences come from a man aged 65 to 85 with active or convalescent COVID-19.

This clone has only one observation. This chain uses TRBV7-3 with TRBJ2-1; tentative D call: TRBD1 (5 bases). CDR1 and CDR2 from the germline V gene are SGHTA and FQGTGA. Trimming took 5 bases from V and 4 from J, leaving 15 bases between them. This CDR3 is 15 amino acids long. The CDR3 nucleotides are TGTGCCAGCAGCCCCGGACAAAGCCCATACAATGAGCAGTTCTTC. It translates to CASSPGQSPYNEQFF.

The CDR3 bases are TGTGCCAGCAGTTACCAGCCGACAGGGGGCTATTACGAGCAGTACTTC. Protein product: CASSYQPTGGYYEQYF. The chain combines TRBV6-5 with TRBJ2-7, with 10 positions matching TRBD1. Germline V CDR1 and CDR2: MNHEY, SVGAGI. With V trimmed by 2 bases and J by 4 bases, 8 bases remained unmatched. This CDR3 contains 16 residues.

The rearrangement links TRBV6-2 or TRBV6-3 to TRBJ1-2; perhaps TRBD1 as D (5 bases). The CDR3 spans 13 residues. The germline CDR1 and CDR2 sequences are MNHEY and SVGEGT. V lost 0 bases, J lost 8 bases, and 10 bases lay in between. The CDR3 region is CASSYSLREGYTF. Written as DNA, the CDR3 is TGTGCCAGCAGTTACTCACTCAGGGAAGGCTACACCTTC.

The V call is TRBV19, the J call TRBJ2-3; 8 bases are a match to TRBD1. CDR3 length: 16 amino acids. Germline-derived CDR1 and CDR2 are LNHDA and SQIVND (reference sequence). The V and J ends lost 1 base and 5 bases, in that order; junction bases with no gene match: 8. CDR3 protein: CASSIGMGQAVDTQYF. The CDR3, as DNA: TGTGCCAGTAGTATAGGTATGGGACAGGCGGTAGATACGCAGTATTTT.

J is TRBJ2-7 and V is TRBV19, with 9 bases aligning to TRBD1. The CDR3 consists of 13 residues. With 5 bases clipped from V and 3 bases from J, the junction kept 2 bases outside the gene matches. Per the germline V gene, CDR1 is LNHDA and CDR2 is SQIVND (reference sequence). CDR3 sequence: CASSAGQGYEQYF. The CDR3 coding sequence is TGTGCCAGTAGTGCGGGACAGGGCTACGAGCAGTACTTC.

The CDR3 DNA is TGTGCCAGCAGCTTAGAGTCATCCGGAAACACCATATATTTT. Its translation is CASSLESSGNTIYF. The chain has TRBV7-3 and TRBJ1-3; D uncertain. V lost 2 bases, J lost 4 bases, and 9 bases lay in between. Germline V gene data show CDR1 as SGHTA and CDR2 as FQGTGA. The CDR3 spans 14 residues.

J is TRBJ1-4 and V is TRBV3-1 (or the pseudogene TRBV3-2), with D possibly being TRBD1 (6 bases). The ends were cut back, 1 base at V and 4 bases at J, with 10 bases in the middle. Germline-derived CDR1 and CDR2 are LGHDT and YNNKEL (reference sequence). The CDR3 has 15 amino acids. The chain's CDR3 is CASSQADRYNEKLFF. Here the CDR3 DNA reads TGTGCCAGCAGCCAAGCGGACAGATATAATGAAAAACTGTTTTTT.

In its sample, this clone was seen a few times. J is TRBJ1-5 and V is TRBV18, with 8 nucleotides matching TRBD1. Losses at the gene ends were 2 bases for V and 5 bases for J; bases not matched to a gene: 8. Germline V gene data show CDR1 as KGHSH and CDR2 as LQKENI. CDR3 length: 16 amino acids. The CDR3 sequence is CASSPFQTGGDQPQHF. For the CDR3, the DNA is TGTGCCAGCTCACCATTTCAAACAGGGGGAGATCAGCCCCAGCATTTT.

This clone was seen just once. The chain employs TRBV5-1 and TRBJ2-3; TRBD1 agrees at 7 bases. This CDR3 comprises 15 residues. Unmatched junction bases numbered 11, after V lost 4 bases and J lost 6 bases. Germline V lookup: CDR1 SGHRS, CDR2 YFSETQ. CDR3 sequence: CASSPFPGQLDTQYF. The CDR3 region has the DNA TGCGCCAGCAGCCCATTCCCGGGACAGTTGGATACGCAGTATTTT.

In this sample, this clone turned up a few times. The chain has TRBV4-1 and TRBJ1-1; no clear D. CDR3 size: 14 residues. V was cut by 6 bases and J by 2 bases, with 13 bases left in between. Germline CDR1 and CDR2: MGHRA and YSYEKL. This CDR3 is CASRRVSVNTEAFF. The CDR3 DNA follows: TGCGCCAGCAGGCGCGTGTCGGTTAACACTGAAGCTTTCTTT.

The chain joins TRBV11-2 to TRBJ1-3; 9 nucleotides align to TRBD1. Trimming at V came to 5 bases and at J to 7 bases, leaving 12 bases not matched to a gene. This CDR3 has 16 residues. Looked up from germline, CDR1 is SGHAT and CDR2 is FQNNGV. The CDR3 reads CASSGTAGQGKNTIYF. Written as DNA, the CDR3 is TGTGCCAGCAGCGGGACGGCGGGACAGGGAAAGAACACCATATATTTT.

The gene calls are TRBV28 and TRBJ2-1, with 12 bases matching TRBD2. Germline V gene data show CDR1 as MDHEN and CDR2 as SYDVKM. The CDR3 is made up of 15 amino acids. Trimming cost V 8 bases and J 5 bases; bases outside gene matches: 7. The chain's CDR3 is CASVPTSGGNNEQFF. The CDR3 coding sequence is TGTGCCAGCGTACCGACTAGCGGGGGCAACAATGAGCAGTTCTTC. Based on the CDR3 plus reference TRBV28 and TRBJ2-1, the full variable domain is DVKVTQSSRYLVKRTGEKVFLECVQDMDHENMFWYRQDPGLGLRLIYFSYDVKMKEKGDIPEGYSVSREKKERFSLILESASTNQTSMYLCASVPTSGGNNEQFFGPGTRLTVL.

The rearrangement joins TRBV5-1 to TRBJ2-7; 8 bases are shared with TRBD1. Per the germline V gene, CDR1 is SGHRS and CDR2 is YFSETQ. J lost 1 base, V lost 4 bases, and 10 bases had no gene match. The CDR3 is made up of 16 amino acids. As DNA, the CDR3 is TGCGCCAGCAGCCTTAATTCCGGGACAGGTTCCTACGAGCAGTACTTC. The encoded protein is CASSLNSGTGSYEQYF.

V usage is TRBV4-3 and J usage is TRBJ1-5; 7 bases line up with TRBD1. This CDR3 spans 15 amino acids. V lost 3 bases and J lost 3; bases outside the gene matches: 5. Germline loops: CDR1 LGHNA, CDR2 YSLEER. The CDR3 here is CASSQQTGYNQPQHF. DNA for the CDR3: TGCGCCAGCAGCCAGCAGACAGGGTACAATCAGCCCCAGCATTTT.

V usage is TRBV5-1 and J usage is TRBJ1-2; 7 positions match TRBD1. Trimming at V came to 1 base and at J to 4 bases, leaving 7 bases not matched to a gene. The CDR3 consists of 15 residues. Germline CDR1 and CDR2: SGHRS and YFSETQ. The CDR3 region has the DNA TGCGCCAGCAGCTTGAACGAGGGGGCCAGCTATGGCTACACCTTC. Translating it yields CASSLNEGASYGYTF.

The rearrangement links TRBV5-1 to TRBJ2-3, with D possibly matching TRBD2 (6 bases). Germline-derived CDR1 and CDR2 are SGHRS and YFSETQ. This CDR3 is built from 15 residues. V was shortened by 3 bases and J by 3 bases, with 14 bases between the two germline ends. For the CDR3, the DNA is TGCGCCAGCAGCTCCGGACGGGGGAGTACAGATACGCAGTATTTT. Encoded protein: CASSSGRGSTDTQYF.

The CDR3 is CASSPTQGAGELFF. The CDR3 region has the DNA TGTGCCAGCAGCCCCACTCAGGGGGCCGGGGAGCTGTTTTTT. The chain uses TRBV7-9 and TRBJ2-2; 7 nucleotides match TRBD1. The CDR3 spans 14 residues. V shed 5 bases, J shed 6 bases, and the junction held 6 bases outside the gene matches. Germline CDR1 SEHNR, CDR2 FQNEAQ (reference sequence).

This CDR3 reads CASSPRSSTYEQYF. The CDR3 nucleotides are TGTGCCAGTAGTCCTCGGTCCTCTACCTACGAGCAGTACTTC. The J gene is TRBJ2-7, the V gene TRBV19, with D unresolved. Looked up from germline, CDR1 is LNHDA and CDR2 is SQIVND (reference sequence). The CDR3 runs 14 residues. Trimming stripped 5 bases from V and 2 bases from J, with 13 bases between.

CDR3 residues: CASKASGVDTQYF. The CDR3 region has the DNA TGTGCCAGCAAAGCCAGCGGGGTAGATACGCAGTATTTT. The chain combines TRBV12-3 or TRBV12-4 with TRBJ2-3, with 7 bases matching TRBD2. CDR3 length: 13 residues. Trimming at V came to 7 bases and at J to 5 bases, leaving 6 bases not matched to a gene.

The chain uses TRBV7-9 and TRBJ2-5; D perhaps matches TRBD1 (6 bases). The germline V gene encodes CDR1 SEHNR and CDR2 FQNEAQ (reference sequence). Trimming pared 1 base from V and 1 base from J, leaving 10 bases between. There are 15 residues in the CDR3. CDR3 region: CASSLGTEFQETQYF. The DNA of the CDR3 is TGTGCCAGCAGCTTAGGGACAGAATTCCAAGAGACCCAGTACTTC.

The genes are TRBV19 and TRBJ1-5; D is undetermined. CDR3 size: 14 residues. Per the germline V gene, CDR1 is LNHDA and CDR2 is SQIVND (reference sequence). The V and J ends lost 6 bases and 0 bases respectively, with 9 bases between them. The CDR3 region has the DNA TGTGCCAGTAGGCAGACTTATAGCAATCAGCCCCAGCATTTT. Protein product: CASRQTYSNQPQHF.

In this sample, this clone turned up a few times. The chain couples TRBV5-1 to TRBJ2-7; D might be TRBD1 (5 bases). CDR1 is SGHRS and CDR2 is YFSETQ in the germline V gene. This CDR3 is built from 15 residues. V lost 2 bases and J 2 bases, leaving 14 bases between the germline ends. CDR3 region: CASSFGQGSTYEQYF. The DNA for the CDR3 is TGCGCCAGCAGCTTCGGGCAGGGATCAACCTACGAGCAGTACTTC.

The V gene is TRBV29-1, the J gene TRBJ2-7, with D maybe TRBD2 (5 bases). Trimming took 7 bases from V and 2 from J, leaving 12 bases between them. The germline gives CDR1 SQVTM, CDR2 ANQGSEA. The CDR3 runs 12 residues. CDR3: CSAGVGAYEQYF. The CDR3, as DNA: TGCAGCGCCGGGGTGGGCGCCTACGAGCAGTACTTC.

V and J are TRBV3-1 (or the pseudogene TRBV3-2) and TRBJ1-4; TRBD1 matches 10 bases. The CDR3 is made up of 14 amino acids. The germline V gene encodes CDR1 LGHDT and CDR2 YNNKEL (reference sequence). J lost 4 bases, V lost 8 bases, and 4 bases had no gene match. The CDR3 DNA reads TGTGCCAGCCGACAGGGGGCAGGTAATGAAAAACTGTTTTTT. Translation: CASRQGAGNEKLFF.

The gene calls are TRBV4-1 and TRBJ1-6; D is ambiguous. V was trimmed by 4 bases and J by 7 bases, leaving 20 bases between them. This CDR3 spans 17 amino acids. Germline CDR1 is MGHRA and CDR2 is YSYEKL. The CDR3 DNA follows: TGCGCCAGCAGCCCCACGGGTGGGAGGCTCTGGAATTCACCCCTCCACTTT. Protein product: CASSPTGGRLWNSPLHF.